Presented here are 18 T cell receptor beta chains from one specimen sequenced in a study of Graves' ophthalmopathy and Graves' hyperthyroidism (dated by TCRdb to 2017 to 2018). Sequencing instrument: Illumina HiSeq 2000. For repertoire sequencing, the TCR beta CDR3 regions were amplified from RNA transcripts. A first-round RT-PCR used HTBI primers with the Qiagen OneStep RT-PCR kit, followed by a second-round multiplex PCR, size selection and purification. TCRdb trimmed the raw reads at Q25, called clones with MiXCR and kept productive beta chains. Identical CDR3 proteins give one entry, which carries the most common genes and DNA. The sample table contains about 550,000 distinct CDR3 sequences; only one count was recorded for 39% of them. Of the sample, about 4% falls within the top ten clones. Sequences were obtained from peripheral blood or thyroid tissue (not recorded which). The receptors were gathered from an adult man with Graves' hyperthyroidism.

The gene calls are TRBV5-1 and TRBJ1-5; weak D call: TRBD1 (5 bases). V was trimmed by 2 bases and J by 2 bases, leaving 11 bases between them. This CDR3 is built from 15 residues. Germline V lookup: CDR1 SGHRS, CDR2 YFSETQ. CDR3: CASSFTGDGNQPQHF. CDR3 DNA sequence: TGCGCCAGCAGCTTCACCGGGGACGGCAATCAGCCCCAGCATTTT.

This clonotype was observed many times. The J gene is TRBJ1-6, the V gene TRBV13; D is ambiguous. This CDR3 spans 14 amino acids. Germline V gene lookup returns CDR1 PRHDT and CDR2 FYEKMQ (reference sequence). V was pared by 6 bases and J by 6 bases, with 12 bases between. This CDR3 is CASSSDGVNSPLHF. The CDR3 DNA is TGTGCCAGCAGTTCCGACGGAGTTAATTCACCCCTCCACTTT.

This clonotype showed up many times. The CDR3 nucleotides read TGTGCCACCAGTGATTCTCGGGGCCCTCCAAATAGGGACTATGGCTACACCTTC. Amino acid sequence: CATSDSRGPPNRDYGYTF. The chain has TRBV24-1 and TRBJ1-2, with a possible D match to TRBD1 (5 bases). Trimming shortened V by 2 bases and J by 3 bases, and 21 bases separated the two germline ends. Germline loops: CDR1 KGHDR, CDR2 SFDVKD. CDR3 length equals 18 residues.

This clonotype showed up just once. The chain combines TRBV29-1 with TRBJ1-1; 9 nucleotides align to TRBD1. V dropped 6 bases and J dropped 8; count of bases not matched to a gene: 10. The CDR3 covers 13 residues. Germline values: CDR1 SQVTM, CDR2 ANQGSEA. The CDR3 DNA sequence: TGCAGCGTACCGGGACAGGGCCGATCGGAAGCTTTCTTT. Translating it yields CSVPGQGRSEAFF.

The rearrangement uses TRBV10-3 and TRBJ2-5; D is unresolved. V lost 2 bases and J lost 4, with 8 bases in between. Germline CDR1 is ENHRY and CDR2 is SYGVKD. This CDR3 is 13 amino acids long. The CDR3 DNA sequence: TGTGCCATCAGTGAGGGGGTTGGAGAGACCCAGTACTTC. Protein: CAISEGVGETQYF.

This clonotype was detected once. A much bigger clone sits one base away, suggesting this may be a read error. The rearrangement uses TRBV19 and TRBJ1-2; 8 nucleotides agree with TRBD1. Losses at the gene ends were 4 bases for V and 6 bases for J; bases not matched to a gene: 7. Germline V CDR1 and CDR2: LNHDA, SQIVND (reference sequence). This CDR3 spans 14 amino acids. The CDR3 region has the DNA TGTGCCAGTAGTACCCAGACAGGGGCGAATGGCTACACCTTC. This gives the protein CASSTQTGANGYTF. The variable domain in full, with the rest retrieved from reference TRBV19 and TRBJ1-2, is DGGITQSPKYLFRKEGQNVTLSCEQNLNHDAMYWYRQDPGQGLRLIYYSQIVNDFQKGDIAEGYSVSREKKESFPLTVTSAQKNPTAFYLCASSTQTGANGYTFGSGTRLTVV.

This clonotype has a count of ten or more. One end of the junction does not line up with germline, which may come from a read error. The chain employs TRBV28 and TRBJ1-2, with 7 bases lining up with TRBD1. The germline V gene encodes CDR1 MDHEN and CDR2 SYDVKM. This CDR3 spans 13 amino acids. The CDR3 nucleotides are TGCGCCAGCAGCCCCAGGACAGGAGATGGCTACACCTTC. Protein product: CASSPRTGDGYTF.

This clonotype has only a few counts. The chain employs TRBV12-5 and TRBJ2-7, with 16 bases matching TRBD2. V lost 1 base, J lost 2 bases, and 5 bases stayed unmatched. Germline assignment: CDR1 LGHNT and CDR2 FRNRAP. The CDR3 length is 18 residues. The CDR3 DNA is TGTGCTAGTGGTTTGGCCGGGACTAGCGGGGGGGCTACCTACGAGCAGTACTTC. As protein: CASGLAGTSGGATYEQYF.

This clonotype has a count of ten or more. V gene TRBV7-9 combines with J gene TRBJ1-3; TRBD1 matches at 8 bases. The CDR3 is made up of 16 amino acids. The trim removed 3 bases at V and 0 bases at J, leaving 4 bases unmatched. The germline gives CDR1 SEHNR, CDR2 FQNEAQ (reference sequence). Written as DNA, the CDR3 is TGTGCCAGCAGCTTCCAGGGGGCCTACTCTGGAAACACCATATATTTT. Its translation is CASSFQGAYSGNTIYF.

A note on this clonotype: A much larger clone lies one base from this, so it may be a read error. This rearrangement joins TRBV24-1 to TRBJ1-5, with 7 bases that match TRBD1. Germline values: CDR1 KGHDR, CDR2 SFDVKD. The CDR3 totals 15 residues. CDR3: CATSDRQGLNQPQDF. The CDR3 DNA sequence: TGTGCCACCAGTGACCGACAGGGCCTAAATCAGCCCCAGGATTTT.

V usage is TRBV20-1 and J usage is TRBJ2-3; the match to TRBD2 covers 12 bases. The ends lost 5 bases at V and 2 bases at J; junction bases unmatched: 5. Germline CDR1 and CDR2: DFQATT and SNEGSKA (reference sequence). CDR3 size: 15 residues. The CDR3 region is CSAVGLAGFTDTQYF. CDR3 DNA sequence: TGCAGTGCTGTTGGACTAGCGGGGTTCACAGATACGCAGTATTTT.

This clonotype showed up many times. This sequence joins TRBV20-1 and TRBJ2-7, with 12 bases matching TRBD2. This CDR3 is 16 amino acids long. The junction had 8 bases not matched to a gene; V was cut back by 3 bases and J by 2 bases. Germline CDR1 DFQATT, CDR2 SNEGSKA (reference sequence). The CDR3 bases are TGCAGTGCTAGGTTACCCGGACTAGCGGGACCCTACGAGCAGTACTTC. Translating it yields CSARLPGLAGPYEQYF.

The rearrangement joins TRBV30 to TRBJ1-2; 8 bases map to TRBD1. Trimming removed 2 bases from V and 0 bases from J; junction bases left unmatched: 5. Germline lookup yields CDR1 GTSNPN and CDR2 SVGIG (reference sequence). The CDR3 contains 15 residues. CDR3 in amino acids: CAWSTDRASNYGYTF. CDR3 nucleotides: TGTGCCTGGAGTACGGACAGGGCTTCTAACTATGGCTACACCTTC.

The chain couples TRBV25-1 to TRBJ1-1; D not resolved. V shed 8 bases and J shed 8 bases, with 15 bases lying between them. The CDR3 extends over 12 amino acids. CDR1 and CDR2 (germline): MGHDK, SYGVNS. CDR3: CASVAGREEAFF. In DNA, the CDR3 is TGTGCCAGCGTTGCGGGAAGGGAGGAAGCTTTCTTT.

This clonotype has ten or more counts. DNA for the CDR3: TGTGCCAGCAGCGGGAGGGTCTATTATGGCTACACCTTC. It specifies CASSGRVYYGYTF. V usage is TRBV9 and J usage is TRBJ1-2, with D unresolved. The CDR3 runs 13 residues. Trimming pared 3 bases from V and 5 bases from J, leaving 11 bases between. Germline V gene lookup returns CDR1 SGDLS and CDR2 YYNGEE.

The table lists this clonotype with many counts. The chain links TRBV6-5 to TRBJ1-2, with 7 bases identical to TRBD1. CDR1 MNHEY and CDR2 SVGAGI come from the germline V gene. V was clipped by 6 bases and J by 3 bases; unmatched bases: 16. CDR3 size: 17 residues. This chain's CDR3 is CASRDPQWGQRYYGYTF. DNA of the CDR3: TGTGCCAGCAGGGACCCTCAGTGGGGACAGAGGTACTATGGCTACACCTTC.

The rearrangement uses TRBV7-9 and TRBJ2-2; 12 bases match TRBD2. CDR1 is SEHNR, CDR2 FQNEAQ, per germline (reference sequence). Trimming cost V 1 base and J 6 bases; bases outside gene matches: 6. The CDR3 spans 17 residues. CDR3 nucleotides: TGTGCCAGCAGCTTAGAACTAGCGGGAGGTGCCGCCGGGGAGCTGTTTTTT. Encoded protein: CASSLELAGGAAGELFF.

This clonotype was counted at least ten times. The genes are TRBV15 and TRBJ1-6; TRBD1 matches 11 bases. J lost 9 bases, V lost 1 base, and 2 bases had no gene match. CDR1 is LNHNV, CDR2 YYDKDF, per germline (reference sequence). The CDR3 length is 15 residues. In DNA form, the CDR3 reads TGTGCCACCAGCAGAGTAGGGACAGGGGGTTCACCCCTCCACTTT. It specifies CATSRVGTGGSPLHF.